This T cell receptor beta chain was profiled in a study of blood T cell repertoires in COVID-19. The overall study: Some COVID-19 samples were acute and others convalescent; all came from the United States, Italy and Spain.

This clone has just one count. CDR1 is LGHDT and CDR2 is YNNKEL in the germline V gene (reference sequence). The CDR3 is 17 amino acids. V lost 2 bases and J lost 1, with 17 bases in between. Source study methods: Estimation of nucleated cell counts was performed using reference gene primer amplification. Here immunoSEQ multiplex PCR was the method, and the copy in TCRdb shows in-frame clones only, minus some. That table gives V, J and clone size, and the DNA gave D and trimming. This table has approximately 300,000 clones, about 92% appearing once. The receptor was isolated from a woman aged 25 to 39 who had recovered from COVID-19. The sequencing input was PBMCs or T cells enriched from blood (not recorded which). V is TRBV3-1 (or the pseudogene TRBV3-2) and J is TRBJ1-1; perhaps TRBD1 as D (6 bases). CDR3 residues: CASSQSLPGARNTEAFF. As DNA, the CDR3 is TGTGCCAGCAGCCAATCACTCCCAGGGGCACGGAACACTGAAGCTTTCTTT.